This is a list of T cell receptor beta chains from one sample in a study of identical twins. TCRdb redid the calling of the 5' RACE reads with MiXCR, one entry per CDR3 protein. The table includes about 390,000 distinct CDR3 sequences, approximately 8.7% detected once. Sequencing input: naive T cells sorted from blood. The receptors shown here come from a woman aged 45-65 years in good health. The CDR3 runs from the conserved cysteine through the conserved F or W. Rows may omit the clone size; those that give it use once, few, many or a size class.

V	J	size	CDR3
TRBV9	TRBJ2-7	few	CASSSVGSYEQYF
TRBV11-2	TRBJ2-5	many	CASSLSGGSGFQETQYF
TRBV11-1	TRBJ2-5	many	CASSLSRRETQYF
TRBV7-7	TRBJ2-5	few	CASSPLAGVGETQYF
TRBV5-1	TRBJ2-1	many	CASSLASKASGRTNEQFF
TRBV20-1	TRBJ1-3	.	CSARKSGNTIYF
TRBV24-1	TRBJ2-1	many	CATGGPGYNEQFF
TRBV5-1	TRBJ2-1	many	CASSLGPAGNEWQFF
TRBV21-1	TRBJ2-2	.	CAVLGYGTGELFF
TRBV28	TRBJ2-5	.	CASSLTDQETQYF
TRBV20-1	TRBJ2-2	few	CSARKAANTGELFF
TRBV29-1	TRBJ2-6	.	CSVDGFSGTSGSTGANVLTF
TRBV25-1	TRBJ1-4	.	CASNDRVGEKLFF
TRBV7-9	TRBJ2-5	.	CASSLLGGGETQYF
TRBV20-1	TRBJ2-7	few	CSAYPPGLAASDEQYF
TRBV11-2	TRBJ1-1	many	CASSLAQGRTNTEAFF
TRBV20-1	TRBJ2-1	few	CSARSLTSGRGSYNEQFF
TRBV12-3/TRBV12-4	TRBJ1-4	.	CASSLVGGSTNEKLFF
TRBV4-1	TRBJ2-3	few	CASSQEVRGRSTDTQYF
TRBV11-1	TRBJ2-1	.	CASSQTSGHYSYNEQFF
TRBV5-6	TRBJ2-4	many	CASSSYRVAKNIQYF
TRBV20-1	TRBJ2-7	.	CSARGRGLFYEQYF
TRBV5-1	TRBJ2-1	many	CASSPGLAGGDEQFF
TRBV25-1	TRBJ2-7	few	CASSESGRISYEQYF
TRBV5-1	TRBJ2-2	.	CASRTPGTGSTGELFF
TRBV6-5	TRBJ2-2	few	CASSYSGTNTGELFF
TRBV20-1	TRBJ1-5	.	CSARKTGLVLEPQHF
TRBV5-1	TRBJ2-3	.	CASSLSAGVPTDTQYF
TRBV6-1	TRBJ2-5	few	CASSALAGAPRKETQYF
TRBV19	TRBJ2-1	.	CASSIAHLYNEQFF
TRBV27	TRBJ2-1	many	CASSLRDRKTWLAGEGHYNEQFF
TRBV6-6	TRBJ2-2	.	CASSYSRTRGTGELFF
TRBV20-1	TRBJ2-5	many	CSASGRAETQYF
TRBV7-3	TRBJ2-2	few	CASSLNLAGGTGELFF
TRBV7-6	TRBJ2-7	few	CASSLSPAYEQYF
TRBV19	TRBJ1-5	few	CASSLWVEQPQHF
TRBV25-1	TRBJ2-6	.	CASSNDGPGANVLTF
TRBV11-2	TRBJ1-1	.	CASSLAGGTDTEAFF
TRBV14	TRBJ2-7	.	CASSQEFAGGYYEQYF
TRBV27	TRBJ2-1	few	CASSLLGLFNNEQFF